These 18 T cell receptor beta chains were sequenced from one sample in a study of T cells after yellow fever vaccination. TCRdb re-called the 5' RACE reads through MiXCR, storing one row per CDR3 protein. The sample holds 250,000 or so distinct CDR3 sequences, approximately 3.6% seen once. The specimen comprised PBMCs, sampled 15 days after the yellow fever booster vaccination. The receptors stem from a young man who received the YFV17D yellow fever vaccine.

At least ten counts were recorded for this clonotype. The chain has TRBV7-3 and TRBJ2-1, with TRBD2 matching over 13 bases. CDR3 length: 15 residues. Trimming took 5 bases from V and 8 from J; bases not matched to a gene: 6. Germline-derived CDR1 and CDR2 are SGHTA and FQGTGA. DNA for the CDR3: TGTGCCAGCAGCATTACTAGCGGGGGGGCCTATGAGCAGTTCTTC. This gives the protein CASSITSGGAYEQFF.

At least ten counts were recorded for this clonotype. The CDR3 DNA sequence: TGTGCCAGCAGTTACTCGGGGGGGGGTTCACCCCTCCACTTT. Translation gives CASSYSGGGSPLHF. The V call is TRBV6-6, the J call TRBJ1-6; D perhaps matches TRBD1 (5 bases). Germline V gene lookup returns CDR1 MNHNY and CDR2 SVGAGI (reference sequence). The CDR3 sequence is 14 residues long. Trimming left V 0 bases short and J 9 bases short, with 9 bases between.

This clonotype has at least ten counts. The chain carries TRBV5-1 and TRBJ1-1, with 9 bases identical to TRBD1. Trimming at V came to 2 bases and at J to 2 bases, leaving 13 bases not matched to a gene. The CDR3 covers 18 residues. Per the germline V gene, CDR1 is SGHRS and CDR2 is YFSETQ. CDR3 coding DNA: TGCGCCAGCAGCTTTGACTTCCGGGACAGGGAACTTAACACTGAAGCTTTCTTT. Its translation: CASSFDFRDRELNTEAFF.

The sample holds many counts of this clonotype. The V gene is TRBV4-1, the J gene TRBJ1-1; tentatively, D is TRBD1 (6 bases). CDR3 length equals 15 residues. CDR1 and CDR2 (germline): MGHRA, YSYEKL. Trimming stripped 3 bases from V and 1 base from J, with 12 bases between. CDR3 sequence reads: CASSQGNRANTEAFF. In DNA, the CDR3 is TGCGCCAGCAGCCAGGGAAACAGGGCGAACACTGAAGCTTTCTTT.

This clonotype has at least ten counts. V gene TRBV5-1 combines with J gene TRBJ2-7; 10 bases fit TRBD1. The trim removed 6 bases at V and 5 bases at J, leaving 8 bases unmatched. This CDR3 has 14 residues. Per the germline V gene, CDR1 is SGHRS and CDR2 is YFSETQ. The CDR3 here is CASTPRTGGNEQYF. In nucleotides, the CDR3 is TGCGCCAGCACCCCTCGGACAGGGGGGAACGAGCAGTACTTC.

This clonotype was detected many times. The chain uses TRBV6-5 and TRBJ2-7, with D uncertain. The CDR3 is 15 amino acids. Trimming cost V 5 bases and J 1 base, with 15 bases left between them. Germline CDR1 reads MNHEY; CDR2 reads SVGAGI. The CDR3 spells CASSLGPMGSYEQYF. CDR3 sequence (DNA): TGTGCCAGCAGTCTCGGGCCGATGGGGTCCTACGAGCAGTACTTC.

This clonotype occurred many times. The chain recombines TRBV9 with TRBJ1-6; TRBD1 matches 7 bases. The length of the CDR3 is 15 residues. Germline assignment: CDR1 SGDLS and CDR2 YYNGEE. J lost 7 bases, V lost 4 bases, and 8 bases had no gene match. Here the CDR3 DNA reads TGTGCCAGCAGCTCCGGACAGGCCCGAAATTCACCCCTCCACTTT. Translation gives CASSSGQARNSPLHF.

This clonotype was found many times. V gene TRBV6-5 combines with J gene TRBJ1-1; D possibly corresponds to TRBD1 (5 bases). The CDR3 covers 12 residues. The V end lost 6 bases, the J end lost 3 bases, and 8 bases lay between the germline ends. Germline CDR1 and CDR2: MNHEY and SVGAGI. The CDR3 region is CASRRGDTEAFF. CDR3 in DNA: TGTGCCAGCAGACGAGGGGACACTGAAGCTTTCTTT.

This clonotype was counted at least ten times. The chain employs TRBV2 and TRBJ1-1, with 9 bases fitting TRBD1. Looked up from germline, CDR1 is SNHLY and CDR2 is FYNNEI. Trimming removed 10 bases from V and 7 bases from J; junction bases left unmatched: 10. This CDR3 spans 13 amino acids. The CDR3 nucleotides are TGTGCCACCCTCGGAGAGGGACAGGGTGAAGCTTTCTTT. Translating it yields CATLGEGQGEAFF. Combining the CDR3 with reference TRBV2 and TRBJ1-1 gives the whole variable domain EPEVTQTPSHQVTQMGQEVILRCVPISNHLYFYWYRQILGQKVEFLVSFYNNEISEKSEIFDDQFSVERPDGSNFTLKIRSTKLEDSAMYFCATLGEGQGEAFFGQGTRLTVV.

This clonotype was observed many times. The chain has TRBV14 and TRBJ1-1; maybe TRBD1 (5 bases). This CDR3 region has 13 residues. V lost 4 bases and J lost 4, with 10 bases in between. Germline loops: CDR1 SGHDN, CDR2 FVKESK. The DNA of the CDR3 is TGTGCCAGCAGCCTCAGGGCAGTCACTGAAGCTTTCTTT. Protein: CASSLRAVTEAFF.

This clonotype has a count of ten or more. The DNA for the CDR3 is TGCGCCAGCAGCTTGGCGGGAAAGGCGAATCAGCCCCAGCATTTT. It encodes CASSLAGKANQPQHF. This chain connects TRBV5-1 to TRBJ1-5; unclear D gene. Germline V gene lookup returns CDR1 SGHRS and CDR2 YFSETQ. V lost 0 bases and J 4 bases, leaving 11 bases between the germline ends. The CDR3 totals 15 residues.

There are many counts of this clonotype. The chain employs TRBV7-9 and TRBJ1-5, with D perhaps TRBD1 (5 bases). V gave up 4 bases and J gave up 5 bases, with 12 bases separating them. The CDR3 is 14 amino acids. In germline, CDR1 is SEHNR, CDR2 FQNEAQ (reference sequence). CDR3 sequence reads: CASSSIGTDQPQHF. CDR3 nucleotide sequence: TGTGCCAGCAGCTCTATAGGGACCGATCAGCCCCAGCATTTT.

This clonotype appeared many times. The chain is built from TRBV7-2 and TRBJ2-3; no reliable D call. CDR1 is SGHTA, CDR2 FQGNSA, per germline. This CDR3 contains 15 residues. V lost 2 bases to trimming and J lost 2 bases, with 11 bases between them. In nucleotides, the CDR3 is TGTGCCAGCAGCTTATATCGCCCTACCACAGATACGCAGTATTTT. It translates to CASSLYRPTTDTQYF. The complete variable domain, with remaining parts taken from reference TRBV7-2 and TRBJ2-3, reads GAGVSQSPSNKVTEKGKDVELRCDPISGHTALYWYRQSLGQGLEFLIYFQGNSAPDKSGLPSDRFSAERTGGSVSTLTIQRTQQEDSAVYLCASSLYRPTTDTQYFGPGTRLTVL.

This clonotype was detected many times. J is TRBJ1-4 and V is TRBV30, with no clear D. Germline-derived CDR1 and CDR2 are GTSNPN and SVGIG (reference sequence). Trimming took 0 bases from V and 7 from J, leaving 12 bases between them. CDR3 length: 14 amino acids. The CDR3 is CAWSVLKGGEKLFF. The CDR3, as DNA: TGTGCCTGGAGTGTACTGAAAGGCGGTGAAAAACTGTTTTTT.

This clonotype showed up many times. This chain connects TRBV9 to TRBJ1-5, with TRBD1 as a possible D gene (5 bases). CDR1 is SGDLS and CDR2 is YYNGEE in the germline V gene. The germline V and J ends were trimmed by 10 bases and 4 bases, with 12 bases remaining between them. The CDR3 length is 12 residues. Written as DNA, the CDR3 is TGTGCCCTAACCCGGACAAATCAGCCCCAGCATTTT. It encodes CALTRTNQPQHF.

This clonotype was counted ten times or more. The chain employs TRBV7-9 and TRBJ2-2, with unresolved D. Trimming cost V 2 bases and J 0 bases, with 13 bases left between them. From germline, CDR1 is SEHNR and CDR2 FQNEAQ (reference sequence). The CDR3 covers 17 residues. The CDR3 coding sequence is TGTGCCAGCAGCTTAAGGGCCCCGAATTCGAACACCGGGGAGCTGTTTTTT. Amino acid sequence: CASSLRAPNSNTGELFF. Complete variable domain (other parts from reference TRBV7-9 and TRBJ2-2): DTGVSQNPRHKITKRGQNVTFRCDPISEHNRLYWYRQTLGQGPEFLTYFQNEAQLEKSRLLSDRFSAERPKGSFSTLEIQRTEQGDSAMYLCASSLRAPNSNTGELFFGEGSRLTVL.

This clonotype came up many times. V gene TRBV4-2 combines with J gene TRBJ2-3; D remains unclear. This CDR3 has 13 residues. Germline-derived CDR1 and CDR2 are LGHNA and YNFKEQ. Trimming took 0 bases from V and 5 from J, leaving 6 bases between them. CDR3 amino acids: CASSQEGRDTQYF. In DNA, the CDR3 is TGTGCCAGCAGCCAAGAGGGCAGAGATACGCAGTATTTT.

This clonotype has ten or more counts. The chain uses TRBV7-2 and TRBJ1-6; TRBD1 agrees at 7 bases. V lost 8 bases and J lost 3; bases outside the gene matches: 7. The CDR3 consists of 15 residues. The V gene's germline CDR1 is SGHTA and CDR2 FQGNSA. The CDR3 protein is CASGRQGVYNSPLHF. CDR3 in DNA: TGTGCCAGCGGGAGACAGGGAGTCTATAATTCACCCCTCCACTTT.